The 11 T cell receptor beta chains below were found in one sample sequenced in a study of CD8 T cells in Susac syndrome. A quantity of roughly 0.5 to 1 ug RNA underwent reverse transcription using random hexamers. One entry per CDR3 protein results from TCRdb running MiXCR on the immunoSEQ multiplex PCR reads. The table includes 150,000 to 200,000 distinct CDR3 sequences, 94% detected once. The material sequenced was CD4+ T cells from PBMCs. These TCRs come from a human donor with multiple sclerosis.

The chain employs TRBV3-1 and TRBJ2-1, with 8 bases aligning to TRBD1. The germline gives CDR1 LGHDT, CDR2 YNNKEL (reference sequence). Unmatched junction bases numbered 5, after V lost 3 bases and J lost 7 bases. This CDR3 region has 14 residues. The CDR3 spells CASSHYGTGNEQFF. The DNA of the CDR3 is TGTGCCAGCAGCCACTATGGGACAGGTAATGAGCAGTTCTTC.

In its sample, this clonotype was seen once. The chain uses TRBV9 and TRBJ1-2; D might be TRBD1 (5 bases). This CDR3 spans 14 amino acids. Germline lookup yields CDR1 SGDLS and CDR2 YYNGEE. The V end lost 0 bases, the J end lost 4 bases, and 10 bases lay between the germline ends. CDR3 in amino acids: CASSVVGEGYGYTF. The CDR3 DNA sequence: TGTGCCAGCAGCGTAGTGGGGGAGGGCTATGGCTACACCTTC.

The chain has TRBV11-2 and TRBJ1-1; D gene uncertain. This CDR3 region has 16 residues. V lost 1 base and J 0 bases, leaving 12 bases between the germline ends. Germline V gene sequence: CDR1 SGHAT, CDR2 FQNNGV. The CDR3 sequence is CASSLGRPRLNTEAFF. The CDR3 DNA reads as TGTGCCAGCAGCTTAGGAAGACCACGGCTGAACACTGAAGCTTTCTTT.

V gene TRBV14 combines with J gene TRBJ2-7; 8 bases agree with TRBD1. The junction had 11 bases not matched to a gene; V was cut back by 1 base and J by 6 bases. This CDR3 is 16 amino acids long. The germline CDR1 and CDR2 sequences are SGHDN and FVKESK. The CDR3 DNA is TGTGCCAGCAGCCAAGCATATTGGACAGGGCCGGGCGAGCAGTACTTC. As protein: CASSQAYWTGPGEQYF.

This chain joins TRBV12-3 or TRBV12-4 and TRBJ2-2, with D possibly matching TRBD1 (5 bases). The CDR3 has 15 residues. V lost 6 bases and J lost 5, with 16 bases in between. This CDR3 reads CASRATAGKTGELFF. DNA of the CDR3: TGTGCCAGCAGAGCGACAGCAGGGAAAACCGGGGAGCTGTTTTTT.

The rearrangement joins TRBV15 to TRBJ2-2; either TRBD1 or TRBD2 may fit D (5 bases each). Germline CDR1 LNHNV, CDR2 YYDKDF (reference sequence). The V end lost 1 base, the J end lost 4 bases, and 10 bases lay between the germline ends. This CDR3 is built from 15 residues. CDR3 region: CATSRVGVGTGELFF. CDR3 DNA sequence: TGTGCCACCAGCAGAGTGGGGGTGGGCACCGGGGAGCTGTTTTTT.

The gene calls are TRBV20-1 and TRBJ1-5; a weak D match, TRBD1 (6 bases). Per the germline V gene, CDR1 is DFQATT and CDR2 is SNEGSKA (reference sequence). V was cut by 4 bases and J by 1 base, with 8 bases left in between. This CDR3 region has 13 residues. The CDR3 here is CSATGQSNQPQHF. Here the CDR3 DNA reads TGCAGTGCTACGGGACAAAGCAATCAGCCCCAGCATTTT.

The chain employs TRBV30 and TRBJ1-1; D is unresolved. CDR1 is GTSNPN, CDR2 SVGIG, per germline (reference sequence). V was cut by 0 bases and J by 4 bases, with 12 bases left in between. The CDR3 covers 14 residues. The DNA of the CDR3 is TGTGCCTGGAGTGTACTTAGTCAGCCCACTGAAGCTTTCTTT. Protein product: CAWSVLSQPTEAFF.

This sequence joins TRBV7-6 and TRBJ2-5; D not certain. Trimming took 1 base from V and 3 from J, leaving 9 bases between them. The CDR3 extends over 14 amino acids. From germline, CDR1 is SGHVS and CDR2 FNYEAQ. The CDR3 nucleotides are TGTGCCAGCAGCTTAGGGTGGGTAAAAGAGACCCAGTACTTC. Translated: CASSLGWVKETQYF. Using reference TRBV7-6 and TRBJ2-5 for the parts outside the CDR3, the full variable domain is GAGVSQSPRYKVTKRGQDVALRCDPISGHVSLYWYRQALGQGPEFLTYFNYEAQQDKSGLPNDRFSAERPEGSISTLTIQRTEQRDSAMYRCASSLGWVKETQYFGPGTRLLVL.

V is TRBV6-1 and J is TRBJ2-7; tentatively, D is TRBD2 (6 bases). Trimming shortened V by 8 bases and J by 9 bases, and 26 bases separated the two germline ends. The CDR3 is made up of 15 amino acids. CDR1 MNHNS and CDR2 SASEGT come from the germline V gene. The CDR3: CASGEVRAYPPGQYF. The CDR3 coding sequence is TGTGCCAGCGGGGAGGTGCGGGCGTACCCACCGGGGCAGTACTTC.

This clonotype has just one count. This chain uses TRBV5-6 with TRBJ2-1; D may be TRBD1 or TRBD2 (5 bases each). Germline values: CDR1 SGHDT, CDR2 YYEEEE. This CDR3 has 13 amino acids. V shed 3 bases and J shed 5 bases, with 9 bases lying between them. The chain's CDR3 is CASSWDENNEQFF. In nucleotides, the CDR3 is TGTGCCAGCAGCTGGGACGAAAACAATGAGCAGTTCTTC.